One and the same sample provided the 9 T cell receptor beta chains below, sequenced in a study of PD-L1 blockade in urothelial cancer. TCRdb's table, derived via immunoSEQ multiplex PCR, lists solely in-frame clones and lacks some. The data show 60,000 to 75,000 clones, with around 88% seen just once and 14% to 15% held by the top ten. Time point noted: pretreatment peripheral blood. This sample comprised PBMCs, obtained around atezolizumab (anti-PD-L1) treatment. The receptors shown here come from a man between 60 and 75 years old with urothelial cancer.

The CDR3 DNA sequence: TGTGCCAGTAGTACTGGCCTTGAAAAACTGTTTTTT. Amino acids: CASSTGLEKLFF. The chain uses TRBV19 and TRBJ1-4; D uncertain. The V end was cut by 4 bases, the J end by 7 bases, with 7 bases between. Germline CDR1 LNHDA, CDR2 SQIVND (reference sequence). The CDR3 contains 12 residues.

The CDR3 protein is CASRGGRRTGELFF. The CDR3 region has the DNA TGTGCCAGCAGAGGAGGGCGTAGGACCGGGGAGCTGTTTTTT. The chain uses TRBV28 and TRBJ2-2; D perhaps matches TRBD2 (6 bases). CDR1 and CDR2 (germline): MDHEN, SYDVKM. The CDR3 is made up of 14 amino acids. The V end was cut by 6 bases, the J end by 5 bases, with 13 bases between.

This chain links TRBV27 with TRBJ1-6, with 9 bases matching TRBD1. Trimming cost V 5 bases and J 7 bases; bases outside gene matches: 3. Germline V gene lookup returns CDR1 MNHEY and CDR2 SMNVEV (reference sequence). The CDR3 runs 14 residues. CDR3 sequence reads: CASSNGTGNSPLHF. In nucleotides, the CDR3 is TGTGCCAGCAGTAACGGGACAGGGAATTCACCCCTCCACTTT.

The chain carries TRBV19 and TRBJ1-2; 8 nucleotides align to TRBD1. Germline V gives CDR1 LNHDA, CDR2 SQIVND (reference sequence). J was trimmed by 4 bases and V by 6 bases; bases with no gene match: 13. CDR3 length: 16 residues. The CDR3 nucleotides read TGTGCCAGTAGAGATTTCAGGACAGGGCTGACCTATGGCTACACCTTC. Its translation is CASRDFRTGLTYGYTF.

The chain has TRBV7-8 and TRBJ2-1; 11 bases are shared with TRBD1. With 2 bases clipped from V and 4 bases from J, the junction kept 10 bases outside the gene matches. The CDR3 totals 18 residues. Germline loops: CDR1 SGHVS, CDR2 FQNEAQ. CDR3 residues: CASSLRLAGTGGYNEQFF. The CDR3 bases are TGTGCCAGCAGCTTAAGGCTGGCCGGGACAGGGGGTTACAATGAGCAGTTCTTC.

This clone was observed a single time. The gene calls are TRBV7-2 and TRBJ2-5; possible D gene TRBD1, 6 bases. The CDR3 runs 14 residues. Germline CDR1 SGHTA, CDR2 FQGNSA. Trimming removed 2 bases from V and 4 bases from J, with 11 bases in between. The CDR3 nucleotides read TGTGCCAGCAGCTTATATGGCAGGGGAGAGACCCAGTACTTC. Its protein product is CASSLYGRGETQYF.

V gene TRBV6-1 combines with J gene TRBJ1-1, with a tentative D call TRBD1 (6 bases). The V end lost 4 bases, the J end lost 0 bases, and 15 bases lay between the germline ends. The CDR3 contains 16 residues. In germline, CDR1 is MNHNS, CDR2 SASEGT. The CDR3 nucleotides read TGTGCCAGCAGTGTAGCAGGGGTGGGGATGAACACTGAAGCTTTCTTT. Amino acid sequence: CASSVAGVGMNTEAFF.

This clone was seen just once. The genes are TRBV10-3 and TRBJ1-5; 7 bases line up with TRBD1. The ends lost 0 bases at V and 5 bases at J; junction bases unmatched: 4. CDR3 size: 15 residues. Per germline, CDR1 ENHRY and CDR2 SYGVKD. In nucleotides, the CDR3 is TGTGCCATCAGTGAGTCGAGGGGGCAGGATCAGCCCCAGCATTTT. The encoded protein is CAISESRGQDQPQHF.

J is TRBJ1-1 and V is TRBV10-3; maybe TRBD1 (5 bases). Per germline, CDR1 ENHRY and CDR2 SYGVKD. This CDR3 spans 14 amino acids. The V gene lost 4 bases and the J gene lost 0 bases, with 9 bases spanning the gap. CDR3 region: CAISGQGLNTEAFF. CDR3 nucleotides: TGTGCCATCAGTGGGCAGGGCTTGAACACTGAAGCTTTCTTT.